The rows below give T cell receptor beta chains drawn from one sample of a study of OX40 agonist ivuxolimab in advanced cancers. Assay: immunoSEQ multiplex PCR; the TCRdb copy retains only in-frame clones and omits some. The sample includes nearly 80,000 clones, roughly 87% of them seen just once. The sequences come from CD4+ or CD8+ T cells sorted from blood, collected in a trial of the OX40 agonist ivuxolimab. The origin of the receptors is an adult with an advanced solid tumor such as melanoma, head and neck, liver or kidney cancer. CDR3s include the opening cysteine and the closing phenylalanine or tryptophan. The D gene is left open where the match is weak. Where a row states a size, it is once, few, many or the class of an expanded clone; other rows omit it.

TRBJ1-1,-,-,TRBV5-1,TGCGCCAGCAGTTTTACAGGGTCCGGCACTGAAGCTTTCTTT,CASSFTGSGTEAFF
TRBJ1-5,TRBD1,-,TRBV28,TGTGCCAGCAGTGTCCACCTGACAGGGGACAATCAGCCCCAGCATTTT,CASSVHLTGDNQPQHF
TRBJ1-1,-,-,TRBV7-2,TGTGCCAGCAGCGTCGACAGAAACACTGAAGCTTTCTTT,CASSVDRNTEAFF
TRBJ2-3,-,-,TRBV4-1,TGCGCCAGCAGCCGCCTTTACACAGATACGCAGTATTTT,CASSRLYTDTQYF
TRBJ1-1,-,-,TRBV18,TGTGCCAGCTCACCACCGGGGGTGAACACTGAAGCTTTCTTT,CASSPPGVNTEAFF
TRBJ1-4,TRBD1,-,TRBV2,TGTGCCAGCACCGAAGGACAGGGGGCGTATGAAAAACTGTTTTTT,CASTEGQGAYEKLFF
TRBJ1-2,TRBD1,-,TRBV5-1,TGCGCCAGCGCCTCAGGGGGGCTCCTCCTGGATGGCTACACCTTC,CASASGGLLLDGYTF
TRBJ2-1,TRBD2,-,TRBV19,TGTGCCAGTCGTGGGACTAGCGAATACAATGAGCAGTTCTTC,CASRGTSEYNEQFF
TRBJ2-5,-,-,TRBV7-9,TGTGCCAGCAGCCGGACAGCCCAAGAGACCCAGTACTTC,CASSRTAQETQYF
TRBJ1-2,-,-,TRBV28,TGTGCCAGCAACGTGGGGTTCTATGGCTACACCTTC,CASNVGFYGYTF
TRBJ2-5,TRBD2,-,TRBV6-1,TGTGCCAGCAGTGAACAAGCGGGGGCCCAAGAGACCCAGTACTTC,CASSEQAGAQETQYF
TRBJ2-2,-,-,TRBV10-2,TGCGCCAGCAGTGAGCTGGGGGGGAACACCGGGGAGCTGTTTTTT,CASSELGGNTGELFF
TRBJ1-5,TRBD1,-,TRBV6-1,TGTGCCAGCAGTCCACAGGGGAGCAATCAGCCCCAGCATTTT,CASSPQGSNQPQHF
TRBJ2-7,TRBD2,-,TRBV5-1,TGCGCCAGCAGCTTGAGGACTAGCGGGGGCTACGAGCAGTACTTC,CASSLRTSGGYEQYF
TRBJ2-1,-,-,TRBV6-4,TGTGCCAGCAGTGACTGGTACAAAAGCTCCTACAATGAGCAGTTCTTC,CASSDWYKSSYNEQFF
TRBJ1-1,-,-,TRBV5-1,TGCGCCAGCAGCTTGGCTTTCACAGGACGTGAACGTAGGACTGAAGCTTTCTTT,CASSLAFTGRERRTEAFF
TRBJ2-1,TRBD2,-,TRBV18,TGTGCCAGCTCAAAACCCGGGGCTAGCGGGCCTGAGCAGTTCTTC,CASSKPGASGPEQFF
TRBJ2-4,-,once,TRBV6-1,TGCGGTAGCTTGAATACAGGAGGAAACATTCAGTACTTC,CGSLNTGGNIQYF
TRBJ1-4,TRBD1,-,TRBV2,TGTGCCAGCAAGGGTCGGACAGGGGTTAATGAAAAACTGTTTTTT,CASKGRTGVNEKLFF
TRBJ1-3,-,-,TRBV9,TGTGCCAGCAGCGTAGAGGGCGGAGGCTCTGGAAACACCATATATTTT,CASSVEGGGSGNTIYF
TRBJ2-3,TRBD2,-,TRBV6-6,TGTGCCAGCAGTAGACTAGCGGGGGGGCTGGATACGCAGTATTTT,CASSRLAGGLDTQYF
TRBJ2-4,-,few,TRBV28,TGTGCCAGCAGAGTACAGGGATTTAGCATTCAGTACTTC,CASRVQGFSIQYF
TRBJ1-1,-,-,TRBV19,TGTGCCAGTAGCCTGGGGGGGAACATGAACACTGAAGCTTTCTTT,CASSLGGNMNTEAFF
TRBJ2-3,TRBD2,-,TRBV7-8,TGTGCCAGCAGCCGGAGACCGGGACTAGCGGTCCGCACAGATACGCAGTATTTT,CASSRRPGLAVRTDTQYF
TRBJ1-1,-,-,TRBV11-2,TGTGCCAGCAGCTTAAGGGCCCCGGGGCGGAGGAACACTGAAGCTTTCTTT,CASSLRAPGRRNTEAFF
TRBJ1-6,-,few,TRBV19,TGTGCCACTCGGGGCCCGGAGCGTAATTCACCCCTCCACTTT,CATRGPERNSPLHF
TRBJ2-1,-,-,TRBV5-4,TGTGCCAGCAGCTTTCGGGGTCATGCCTACAATGAGCAGTTCTTC,CASSFRGHAYNEQFF
TRBJ1-2,-,-,TRBV2,TGTGCCAGCACCCTGGAGTCGGGTGGCTACACCTTC,CASTLESGGYTF
TRBJ1-3,-,-,TRBV29-1,TGCAGCGTTGAACCCCGGATCCGAGAAAACACCATATATTTT,CSVEPRIRENTIYF
TRBJ1-3,-,-,TRBV6-1,TGTGCCAGCAGGAGCAGGACAGTCTCTGGAAACACCATATATTTT,CASRSRTVSGNTIYF
TRBJ2-2,-,-,TRBV18,TGTGCCAGCTCAGTTAGGGGGACGTCGAACACCGGGGAGCTGTTTTTT,CASSVRGTSNTGELFF
TRBJ2-7,TRBD2,-,TRBV5-4,TGTGCCAGCAGCCGGGGTAGCGGGGACCCCTACGAGCAGTACTTC,CASSRGSGDPYEQYF
TRBJ2-2,-,-,TRBV11-2,TGTGCCAGCAGCTTAGCCAGGGGGAACACCGGGGAGCTGTTTTTT,CASSLARGNTGELFF